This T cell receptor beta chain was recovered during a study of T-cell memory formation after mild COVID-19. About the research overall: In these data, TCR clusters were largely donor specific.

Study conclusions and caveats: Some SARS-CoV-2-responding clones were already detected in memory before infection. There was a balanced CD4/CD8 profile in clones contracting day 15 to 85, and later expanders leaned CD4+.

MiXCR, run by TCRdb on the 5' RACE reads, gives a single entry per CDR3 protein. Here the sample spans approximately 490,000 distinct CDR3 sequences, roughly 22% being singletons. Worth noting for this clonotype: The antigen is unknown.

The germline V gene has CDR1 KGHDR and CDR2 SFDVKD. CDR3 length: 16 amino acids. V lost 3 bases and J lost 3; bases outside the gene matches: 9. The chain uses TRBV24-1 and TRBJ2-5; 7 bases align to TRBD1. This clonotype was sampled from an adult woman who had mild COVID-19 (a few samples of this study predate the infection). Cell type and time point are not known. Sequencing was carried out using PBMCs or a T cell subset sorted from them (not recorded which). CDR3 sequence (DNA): TGTGCCACCAGTGATCCCGGACAGGTCCCTAAAGAGACCCAGTACTTC. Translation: CATSDPGQVPKETQYF.